Ten or more counts support the clone carrying this T cell receptor beta chain. The data were obtained in a study of T cells in Graves' hyperthyroidism and ophthalmopathy. Amplified TCR beta CDR3 regions derived from RNA transcripts. HTBI primers were employed in a first-round RT-PCR of the TCR CDR3. From the multiplex PCR reads, TCRdb called clonotypes with MiXCR, one entry per CDR3 protein. In the table there are 200,000 to 300,000 distinct CDR3 sequences, around 15% of which are singletons. The CDR3 extends over 16 amino acids. Unmatched junction bases numbered 4, after V lost 1 base and J lost 2 bases. Germline values: CDR1 SGHKS, CDR2 YYEKEE (reference sequence).

The rearrangement links TRBV5-5 to TRBJ2-3; 10 nucleotides match TRBD2. The sequenced sample consisted of blood. This TCR came from a woman aged 18-29 years with Graves' ophthalmopathy. The CDR3 reads CASSLRTSGITDTQYF. The DNA for the CDR3 is TGTGCCAGCAGCTTGAGGACTAGCGGTATCACAGATACGCAGTATTTT.